Presented here are 22 T cell receptor beta chains from one specimen sequenced in a study of memory CD4+ T cells and cytomegalovirus serostatus. Assay: immunoSEQ multiplex PCR; the TCRdb copy retains only in-frame clones and omits some. The profile shows 28,000 or so clones, 76% of them singletons. Single viable CD3+CD4+CD8-CD45RO+ cells were sorted as the memory CD4+ T cells. Sequencing was done on a sample of memory CD4+ T cells from blood. The source of these receptors is an adult in good health and CMV-seronegative.

The V gene is TRBV5-5, the J gene TRBJ2-7; 7 bases line up with TRBD1. The V and J ends lost 4 bases and 2 bases, in that order; junction bases with no gene match: 6. This CDR3 has 14 amino acids. Germline CDR1 SGHKS, CDR2 YYEKEE (reference sequence). CDR3 in DNA: TGTGCCAGCAGCGACGACAGGGACACCTACGAGCAGTACTTC. Amino acids: CASSDDRDTYEQYF.

This chain connects TRBV19 to TRBJ2-5; no reliable D call. V lost 4 bases and J 1 base, leaving 10 bases between the germline ends. This CDR3 has 14 amino acids. Germline V gene sequence: CDR1 LNHDA, CDR2 SQIVND (reference sequence). The CDR3 coding sequence is TGTGCCAGTAGTAAGACAATAGGCCAAGAGACCCAGTACTTC. It specifies CASSKTIGQETQYF.

The chain joins TRBV5-4 to TRBJ2-3; 8 positions match TRBD2. The CDR3 totals 15 residues. The V segment lost 4 bases and the J segment 2 bases; nucleotides outside the gene matches: 6. The germline CDR1 and CDR2 sequences are SGHNT and YYREEE (reference sequence). In DNA, the CDR3 is TGTGCCAGCAGCAAAATAGCGGGGATCACAGATACGCAGTATTTT. This encodes CASSKIAGITDTQYF.

Regarding this clone: Other DNA sequences within the sample encode an identical CDR3. V is TRBV18 and J is TRBJ2-5; unclear D gene. In germline, CDR1 is KGHSH, CDR2 LQKENI. This CDR3 spans 11 amino acids. V dropped 2 bases and J dropped 5 bases, with 3 bases sitting between them. The CDR3 here is CASSPGETQYF. The DNA for the CDR3 is TGTGCCAGCTCACCAGGGGAGACCCAGTACTTC.

The gene calls are TRBV5-4 and TRBJ2-7, with 7 positions matching TRBD1. Losses at the gene ends were 2 bases for V and 6 bases for J; bases not matched to a gene: 2. Germline V gene lookup returns CDR1 SGHNT and CDR2 YYREEE (reference sequence). The CDR3 spans 12 residues. The CDR3 sequence is CASSFYRGEQYF. The CDR3 region has the DNA TGTGCCAGCAGCTTCTACAGGGGCGAGCAGTACTTC.

The chain combines TRBV23-1 with TRBJ2-7; the D gene is possibly TRBD2 (6 bases). TRBV23-1 is identified as an open reading frame with a role that is uncertain. V was clipped by 0 bases and J by 3 bases, with 30 bases between them. The CDR3 sequence is 21 residues long. DNA for the CDR3: TGCGCCAGCAGTCAATCTAGGCCTAAACACCCGGGAGAAATACCCCTCTACGAGCAGTACTTC. It encodes CASSQSRPKHPGEIPLYEQYF.

V is TRBV19 and J is TRBJ1-5; 9 bases fit TRBD1. Germline lookup yields CDR1 LNHDA and CDR2 SQIVND (reference sequence). With V trimmed by 2 bases and J by 7 bases, 3 bases remained unmatched. There are 14 residues in the CDR3. The CDR3 sequence: CASSIWTGDQPQHF. The CDR3 nucleotides read TGTGCCAGTAGTATATGGACAGGGGACCAGCCCCAGCATTTT.

The V gene is TRBV7-9, the J gene TRBJ1-5, with D uncertain. The ends were cut back, 4 bases at V and 7 bases at J, with 8 bases in the middle. The CDR3 totals 12 residues. CDR1 is SEHNR, CDR2 FQNEAQ, per germline (reference sequence). The CDR3 here is CASSSGLQPQHF. DNA for the CDR3: TGTGCCAGCAGCTCCGGGCTCCAGCCCCAGCATTTT.

The CDR3 protein is CASSSTGRTSTDTQYF. As DNA, the CDR3 is TGTGCCAGCAGTTCGACAGGGAGAACTAGCACAGATACGCAGTATTTT. The chain is built from TRBV27 and TRBJ2-3; TRBD1 agrees at 7 bases. V gave up 4 bases and J gave up 0 bases; unmatched junction bases: 7. The CDR3 runs 16 residues. Germline-derived CDR1 and CDR2 are MNHEY and SMNVEV (reference sequence).

The rearrangement uses TRBV30 and TRBJ2-5, with 12 bases identical to TRBD1. Germline CDR1 is GTSNPN and CDR2 is SVGIG (reference sequence). The CDR3 covers 14 residues. The V segment lost 5 bases and the J segment 4 bases; nucleotides outside the gene matches: 5. The CDR3 sequence: CAWGTGGAGETQYF. The CDR3 region has the DNA TGTGCCTGGGGGACAGGGGGCGCAGGAGAGACCCAGTACTTC.

The chain uses TRBV6-4 and TRBJ2-3, with D perhaps TRBD1 (6 bases). The V and J ends lost 9 bases and 8 bases respectively, with 24 bases between them. The CDR3 is made up of 15 amino acids. Germline V CDR1 and CDR2: MRHNA, SNTAGT. CDR3 sequence: CARWCRQGFARTQYF. The CDR3 DNA is TGTGCCAGGTGGTGCAGGCAGGGGTTCGCTCGTACGCAGTATTTT.

The rearrangement links TRBV4-2 to TRBJ2-3; 8 bases line up with TRBD2. The germline gives CDR1 LGHNA, CDR2 YNFKEQ. This CDR3 comprises 16 residues. The V and J ends lost 1 base and 1 base, in that order; junction bases with no gene match: 4. This CDR3 is CASSQGVSGGTDTQYF. CDR3 sequence (DNA): TGTGCCAGCAGCCAAGGGGTTAGCGGGGGCACAGATACGCAGTATTTT.

As concerns this clone: The junction differs from germline at one of its ends, possibly a read error. This CDR3 is also generated by other DNA sequences in the sample. This rearrangement joins TRBV4-3 to TRBJ2-3; 11 bases are shared with TRBD2. Germline values: CDR1 LGHNA, CDR2 YSLEER. The CDR3 runs to 18 residues. The CDR3 DNA is TGCGCCAGTAGCCAAGATTTGGGGACTAGCGGTAGCACAGATACGCAGTATTTT. It encodes CASSQDLGTSGSTDTQYF.

The V and J genes are TRBV7-2 and TRBJ2-1; D is unclear. The CDR3 length is 14 residues. V lost 1 base and J 9 bases, leaving 13 bases between the germline ends. Germline values: CDR1 SGHTA, CDR2 FQGNSA. The CDR3 region is CASSLGRLDAEQFF. In DNA, the CDR3 is TGTGCCAGCAGCTTAGGTCGGCTAGATGCTGAGCAGTTCTTC. The full variable domain, completed using reference TRBV7-2 and TRBJ2-1, is GAGVSQSPSNKVTEKGKDVELRCDPISGHTALYWYRQSLGQGLEFLIYFQGNSAPDKSGLPSDRFSAERTGGSVSTLTIQRTQQEDSAVYLCASSLGRLDAEQFFGPGTRLTVL.

The CDR3 is CASSYEQGMTNSPLHF. CDR3 DNA: TGTGCCAGCAGTTACGAACAGGGAATGACTAATTCACCCCTCCACTTT. This chain links TRBV6-6 with TRBJ1-6; D is possibly TRBD1 (6 bases). V lost 2 bases and J 6 bases, leaving 14 bases between the germline ends. This CDR3 contains 16 residues. Germline lookup yields CDR1 MNHNY and CDR2 SVGAGI (reference sequence).

The DNA for the CDR3 is TGTGCCAGCAGCTCTCACGACACGGGAGTGCGCGAGCAGTACTTC. Protein sequence: CASSSHDTGVREQYF. This chain joins TRBV11-2 and TRBJ2-7; possibly TRBD2 for D (6 bases). The V and J ends lost 4 bases and 6 bases respectively, with 19 bases between them. Germline V lookup: CDR1 SGHAT, CDR2 FQNNGV. The CDR3 loop spans 15 amino acids.

This chain joins TRBV11-2 and TRBJ2-7; possibly TRBD1 for D (5 bases). Germline CDR1 reads SGHAT; CDR2 reads FQNNGV. V lost 2 bases and J 4 bases, leaving 6 bases between the germline ends. CDR3 length equals 12 residues. In DNA form, the CDR3 reads TGTGCCAGCAGCTTACAGGGATACGAGCAGTACTTC. Encoded protein: CASSLQGYEQYF.

The genes are TRBV27 and TRBJ2-2; unclear D gene. Germline CDR1 and CDR2: MNHEY and SMNVEV (reference sequence). The CDR3 length is 13 residues. V shed 3 bases and J shed 0 bases, with 2 bases lying between them. The CDR3 sequence: CASSFANTGELFF. The CDR3 DNA is TGTGCCAGCAGTTTCGCGAACACCGGGGAGCTGTTTTTT.

The chain is built from TRBV5-4 and TRBJ1-2; 9 bases agree with TRBD1. Germline-derived CDR1 and CDR2 are SGHNT and YYREEE (reference sequence). After removal of 4 bases from V and 3 bases from J, the junction contained 7 bases not matched to a gene. The CDR3 covers 15 residues. The CDR3 sequence is CASSLGQGPYYGYTF. The CDR3 nucleotides read TGTGCCAGCAGCCTCGGACAGGGGCCATACTATGGCTACACCTTC.

The chain couples TRBV28 to TRBJ2-7, with 8 bases lining up with TRBD1. V was pared by 5 bases and J by 5 bases, with 11 bases of the junction left unmatched. This CDR3 spans 15 amino acids. Germline V lookup: CDR1 MDHEN, CDR2 SYDVKM. Here the CDR3 DNA reads TGTGCCAGCAGTCCCCGGGCGACAGGGGTAAACGAGCAGTACTTC. This encodes CASSPRATGVNEQYF.

The chain employs TRBV7-8 and TRBJ1-1; D not resolved. Per germline, CDR1 SGHVS and CDR2 FQNEAQ. The CDR3 contains 14 residues. Trimming removed 1 base at V and 3 bases at J, with 9 bases between. CDR3 protein: CASSLGGGDTEAFF. CDR3 bases: TGTGCCAGCAGCTTAGGGGGAGGTGACACTGAAGCTTTCTTT. The full variable domain, rest sourced from reference TRBV7-8 and TRBJ1-1, is GAGVSQSPRYKVAKRGQDVALRCDPISGHVSLFWYQQALGQGPEFLTYFQNEAQLDKSGLPSDRFFAERPEGSVSTLKIQRTQQEDSAVYLCASSLGGGDTEAFFGQGTRLTVV.

The chain employs TRBV28 and TRBJ1-2; a weak D match, TRBD1 (5 bases). The CDR3 sequence is 14 residues long. Germline assignment: CDR1 MDHEN and CDR2 SYDVKM. Trimming took 3 bases from V and 4 from J, leaving 12 bases between them. The CDR3 nucleotides read TGTGCCAGCAGTTTGAGCCAGGGATTCTATGGCTACACCTTC. Amino acids: CASSLSQGFYGYTF.